The 9 T cell receptor beta chains below come from one sample, sequenced in a study of human T cells and chemical hapten exposure. MiXCR was run by TCRdb on the RACE reads, yielding one entry per CDR3 protein. The sample lists some 57,000 distinct CDR3 sequences; less than 10% were seen once. Noted time point: patch test 2, 6 weeks after DPC sensitization. Stated treatment: therapeutic diphenylcyclopropenone sensitization with weekly scalp DPC. The sequencing here drew on whole blood, taken in connection with sensitization to the hapten diphenylcyclopropenone (DPC). The receptors here all came from a woman aged 45-65 years with alopecia areata. Some clones in this sample may be carry-over from other donors' samples.

The chain couples TRBV2 to TRBJ1-2, with D uncertain. The V gene lost 5 bases and the J gene lost 5 bases, with 15 bases spanning the gap. CDR1 SNHLY and CDR2 FYNNEI come from the germline V gene. CDR3 length equals 14 residues. CDR3 nucleotides: TGTGCCAGCAGTCCATACAAGGATCGGTATGGCTACACCTTC. Amino acids: CASSPYKDRYGYTF.

This clonotype has a count of ten or more. The V call is TRBV14, the J call TRBJ1-1; TRBD1 is a possible D gene (6 bases). Deletions cut 4 bases from V and 4 bases from J, with 10 bases between. The CDR3 contains 13 residues. Germline lookup yields CDR1 SGHDN and CDR2 FVKESK. For the CDR3, the DNA is TGTGCCAGCAGCCGGACAGCTTTCACTGAAGCTTTCTTT. Translating gives CASSRTAFTEAFF.

In this sample, this clonotype turned up many times. The rearrangement joins TRBV10-2 to TRBJ1-6; the match to TRBD1 covers 12 bases. CDR3 length: 14 amino acids. Per the germline V gene, CDR1 is WSHSY and CDR2 is SAAADI. J lost 12 bases, V lost 5 bases, and 5 bases had no gene match. The CDR3 DNA reads TGCGCCAGCAGTTCCGGGACAGGGGGCCTACCCCTCCACTTT. This codes for CASSSGTGGLPLHF.

The gene calls are TRBV5-6 and TRBJ2-1; D is possibly TRBD1 or TRBD2 (5 bases each). The CDR3 covers 16 residues. The V end lost 3 bases, the J end lost 1 base, and 14 bases lay between the germline ends. The germline V gene encodes CDR1 SGHDT and CDR2 YYEEEE. CDR3 sequence: CASSWGGPQSYNEQFF. CDR3 DNA sequence: TGTGCCAGCAGCTGGGGCGGGCCTCAATCCTACAATGAGCAGTTCTTC.

This clonotype has just a few counts. The chain has TRBV12-3 or TRBV12-4 and TRBJ2-7; D unresolved. The V and J ends lost 3 bases and 5 bases respectively, with 14 bases between them. The CDR3 has 14 residues. The CDR3 protein is CASSLALGRDEQYF. The CDR3 nucleotides read TGTGCCAGCAGTTTGGCCCTGGGTCGGGACGAGCAGTACTTC.

This clonotype was observed at least ten times. The chain recombines TRBV12-3 or TRBV12-4 with TRBJ1-5; unclear D gene. V gave up 1 base and J gave up 3 bases, with 13 bases separating them. The CDR3 has 16 residues. CDR3 residues: CASSLVIGSFNQPQHF. Here the CDR3 DNA reads TGTGCCAGCAGTTTAGTTATCGGCAGCTTCAATCAGCCCCAGCATTTT.

This CDR3 reads CSVVGQGGGTEAFF. Written as DNA, the CDR3 is TGCAGCGTTGTAGGACAGGGGGGAGGTACTGAAGCTTTCTTT. The chain combines TRBV29-1 with TRBJ1-1, with 10 nucleotides matching TRBD1. This CDR3 region has 14 residues. In germline, CDR1 is SQVTM, CDR2 ANQGSEA. The junction had 7 bases not matched to a gene; V was cut back by 4 bases and J by 5 bases.

This clonotype showed up just a few times. This sequence joins TRBV18 and TRBJ2-6; D is perhaps TRBD1 (6 bases). The CDR3 contains 16 residues. V shed 8 bases and J shed 0 bases, with 14 bases lying between them. Looked up from germline, CDR1 is KGHSH and CDR2 is LQKENI. The CDR3 reads CASRTDDYSGANVLTF. The CDR3 coding sequence is TGTGCCAGCCGGACAGACGACTACTCTGGGGCCAACGTCCTGACTTTC.

This clonotype has ten or more counts. The rearrangement links TRBV28 to TRBJ2-1; 8 bases are a match to TRBD2. V trimming: 6 bases; J trimming: 0 bases; junction bases outside the gene matches: 7. Per the germline V gene, CDR1 is MDHEN and CDR2 is SYDVKM. This CDR3 comprises 16 residues. CDR3: CASRPSGSSSYNEQFF. The CDR3 nucleotides are TGTGCCAGCAGGCCTAGCGGGTCCAGCTCCTACAATGAGCAGTTCTTC. Complete variable domain (other parts from reference TRBV28 and TRBJ2-1): DVKVTQSSRYLVKRTGEKVFLECVQDMDHENMFWYRQDPGLGLRLIYFSYDVKMKEKGDIPEGYSVSREKKERFSLILESASTNQTSMYLCASRPSGSSSYNEQFFGPGTRLTVL.